Listed below are T cell receptor beta chains from one sample, sequenced in a study of monozygotic twins with inflammatory bowel disease. TCRdb re-called the 5' RACE reads; one entry per CDR3 protein, DNA not given. The data include just over 300,000 distinct CDR3 sequences; the top ten clones carry approximately 5.4%. Sequences were obtained from blood. The source is a human donor with ulcerative colitis or Crohn's disease, or a healthy co-twin of an affected twin (not recorded which). Both conserved end residues are part of each CDR3. Fields, in order: J gene, V gene, CDR3 protein.

TRBJ1-5 TRBV6-2/TRBV6-3 CASSFSSFNQPQHF
TRBJ2-7 TRBV2 CASRDGLEQYF
TRBJ1-2 TRBV29-1 CSVEDLGTGDSNYGYTF
TRBJ2-6 TRBV6-2/TRBV6-3 CASSYSQRTGGVSGANVLTF
TRBJ2-1 TRBV19 CASVAGALNGDEQFF
TRBJ1-2 TRBV6-2/TRBV6-3 CASSKRDVYLYGYTF
TRBJ2-7 TRBV7-2 CASSPNFGGEQYF
TRBJ1-1 TRBV14 CASSQARQRNTEAFF
TRBJ2-3 TRBV30 CAWSQGQRLNTDTQYF
TRBJ2-2 TRBV9 CASSVGGQNTGELFF
TRBJ2-3 TRBV5-1 CASSLQGMTTDTQYF
TRBJ2-7 TRBV7-2 CASSIRRTYEQYF
TRBJ1-2 TRBV7-2 CASSLKGQNYGYTF
TRBJ2-1 TRBV14 CASSQATGRAEQFF
TRBJ1-5 TRBV3-1 CASSHPCVYRFNQPQHF
TRBJ2-1 TRBV20-1 CSADRDSAMEGEQFF
TRBJ2-2 TRBV5-1 CASSFWTGPTGELFF
TRBJ2-1 TRBV19 CASTLEDGAYNEQFF
TRBJ2-2 TRBV7-2 CASTDYGGWGELFF
TRBJ2-3 TRBV27 CASSLNQNTDTQYF
TRBJ2-7 TRBV12-3/TRBV12-4 CASSPRDYALWEQYF
TRBJ2-1 TRBV12-3/TRBV12-4 CASSLSGFEQFF
TRBJ2-5 TRBV14 CASSHSQGRETQYF
TRBJ2-7 TRBV30 CAWRKGPASYEQYF